This T cell receptor beta chain was identified during a study of control samples from healthy donors and cancer patients. Germline CDR1 reads SEHNR; CDR2 reads FQNEAQ (reference sequence). This CDR3 comprises 15 residues. As to this clone: The junction departs from the called germline gene at one end, perhaps through a read error. This specimen includes other DNA sequences encoding the same CDR3.

Profiled with immunoSEQ multiplex PCR; TCRdb holds only in-frame clones, not every one. The table includes around 130,000 clones, around 90% detected once. Material: blood. The source is a man aged 50-59 years in good health. The chain has TRBV7-9 and TRBJ1-2; 7 bases are shared with TRBD1. This CDR3 reads CASSLGQAANYGYTF. In nucleotides, the CDR3 is TGCGCCAGCAGCCTTGGACAGGCTGCCAACTATGGCTACACCTTC.